These T cell receptor beta chains were read from a single sample in a study of T cell responses to AZD1222 COVID-19 vaccine. The data were produced by immunoSEQ multiplex PCR, yet TCRdb's version contains in-frame clones alone and is incomplete. The table records under 95,000 clones, roughly 90% of them present only once. The sample consisted of peripheral blood, taken on day 0 of AZD1222 vaccination. The receptors here all came from an adult in good health. The CDR3 runs from the conserved cysteine through the conserved F or W. A D gene is named only where the DNA matches it firmly. Size tells how often a clone was seen (once, few, many) or the class of an expanded clone, and some rows leave it out.

cdr3_aa,cdr3_nt,v_call,clone_size,j_call,d_call
CASSAFGGMNTEAFF,TGTGCCAGCTCAGCGTTCGGAGGCATGAACACTGAAGCTTTCTTT,TRBV18,-,TRBJ1-1,-
CASSVDYSGANVLTF,TGTGCCAGTAGTGTGGATTACTCTGGGGCCAACGTCCTGACTTTC,TRBV19,-,TRBJ2-6,-
CASSVGLGNEQFF,TGTGCCAGCAGCGTGGGCCTAGGTAATGAGCAGTTCTTC,TRBV5-6,-,TRBJ2-1,-
CASGTLGEAFF,TGTGCCAGCGGGACTCTTGGCGAAGCTTTCTTT,TRBV28,-,TRBJ1-1,-
CASILSGDPYETQYF,TGTGCCAGCATACTCTCAGGGGATCCTTATGAGACCCAGTACTTC,TRBV2,many,TRBJ2-5,-
CASSLNRGEPTLNTEAFF,TGTGCCAGCTCACTAAACAGGGGGGAGCCGACTCTTAACACTGAAGCTTTCTTT,TRBV18,-,TRBJ1-1,TRBD1
CATGTSGSSYEQYF,TGTGCCACCGGGACTAGCGGGAGCTCCTACGAGCAGTACTTC,TRBV24-1,-,TRBJ2-7,TRBD2
CASSNGLGGNTEAFF,TGTGCCAGCAGCAACGGATTAGGGGGTAACACTGAAGCTTTCTTT,TRBV3-1/TRBV3-2,-,TRBJ1-1,-
CASSPWELNTGELFF,TGTGCCAGCAGCCCCTGGGAGTTGAACACCGGGGAGCTGTTTTTT,TRBV11-2,-,TRBJ2-2,-
CASRRTGDPGNTIYF,TGTGCCAGTCGGAGAACAGGGGATCCTGGAAACACCATATATTTT,TRBV27,-,TRBJ1-3,TRBD1
CASSVAGWRAGGSYNEQFF,TGTGCCAGCAGCGTAGCGGGTTGGCGAGCGGGAGGTTCCTACAATGAGCAGTTCTTC,TRBV9,-,TRBJ2-1,TRBD2
CASSPGWGYNYGYTF,TGCGCCAGCAGCCCGGGGTGGGGCTATAACTATGGCTACACCTTC,TRBV5-1,-,TRBJ1-2,-
CASSLAGGRETQYF,TGTGCCAGCAGCTTAGCGGGGGGGAGGGAGACCCAGTACTTC,TRBV6-6,-,TRBJ2-5,TRBD2
CASSYRGSSGELFF,TGTGCCAGCAGCTACCGGGGCAGCTCCGGGGAGCTGTTTTTT,TRBV7-2,-,TRBJ2-2,-
CASSQRQGPRGGYTF,TGTGCCAGCAGCCAACGACAGGGCCCTAGGGGTGGCTACACCTTC,TRBV7-8,-,TRBJ1-2,TRBD1
CASSTIRDRASYSNQPQHF,TGTGCCAGCAGCACTATCCGGGACAGGGCAAGCTATAGCAATCAGCCCCAGCATTTT,TRBV28,-,TRBJ1-5,TRBD1
CASSPGVGTYEQYF,TGTGCCAGTAGTCCTGGGGTCGGAACCTACGAGCAGTACTTC,TRBV19,-,TRBJ2-7,-
CASSLFVGGELFF,TGTGCCAGCAGTTTATTTGTGGGAGGGGAGCTGTTTTTT,TRBV12-3/TRBV12-4,few,TRBJ2-2,-
CASRLDSGSPLHF,TGTGCCAGCAGACTCGACAGTGGTTCACCCCTCCACTTT,TRBV6-5,-,TRBJ1-6,-
CASSWQDRGVPWVAKNIQYF,TGTGCCAGCAGCTGGCAGGACAGGGGGGTACCCTGGGTAGCCAAAAACATTCAGTACTTC,TRBV21-1,once,TRBJ2-4,-
CASSRGGQVHYNEQFF,TGTGCCAGTAGTAGGGGGGGACAGGTGCATTACAATGAGCAGTTCTTC,TRBV19,-,TRBJ2-1,-
CASSRLSGRGTDTQYF,TGTGCCAGCAGCCGCCTTAGCGGGAGGGGCACAGATACGCAGTATTTT,TRBV5-8,-,TRBJ2-3,TRBD2
CASSTWTSGGQETQYF,TGTGCCAGCAGCACCTGGACTAGCGGGGGGCAAGAGACCCAGTACTTC,TRBV7-2,-,TRBJ2-5,TRBD2
CASSSVVGNQPQHF,TGCGCCAGCTCCAGTGTAGTTGGCAATCAGCCCCAGCATTTT,TRBV10-2,-,TRBJ1-5,-
CASSPQGISNYGYTF,TGTGCCAGCAGCCCTCAGGGGATTTCCAACTATGGCTACACCTTC,TRBV6-2/TRBV6-3,-,TRBJ1-2,-
CASSLQGGGYTF,TGTGCCAGCAGCCTACAGGGTGGCGGCTACACCTTC,TRBV12-3/TRBV12-4,-,TRBJ1-2,-
CASSDSDTGSYTF,TGTGCCAGCAGTGACTCGGACACCGGGAGCTACACCTTC,TRBV6-4,few,TRBJ1-2,-
CASSFWGAQGNTIYF,TGTGCCAGCAGCTTCTGGGGGGCCCAAGGAAACACCATATATTTT,TRBV5-6,-,TRBJ1-3,-
CASSLGLGGQYF,TGTGCCAGCAGCCTTGGACTCGGAGGGCAGTATTTT,TRBV11-2,-,TRBJ2-3,-
CASSVGLGGSPYEQYF,TGTGCCAGCAGCGTAGGGTTAGGGGGGAGCCCGTACGAGCAGTACTTC,TRBV9,-,TRBJ2-7,-
CASSLSGGSSYEQYF,TGTGCCAGCAGCTTAAGTGGCGGAAGCTCCTACGAGCAGTACTTC,TRBV7-3,-,TRBJ2-7,-
CSVGQSNEKLFF,TGCAGCGTTGGGCAGAGTAATGAAAAACTGTTTTTT,TRBV29-1,-,TRBJ1-4,-
CASSREDYGYTF,TGTGCCAGCTCAAGAGAAGACTATGGCTACACCTTC,TRBV2,-,TRBJ1-2,-
CAWSVRANQPQHF,TGTGCCTGGAGTGTAAGGGCAAATCAGCCCCAGCATTTT,TRBV30,-,TRBJ1-5,-
CASSQRGTGGEQFF,TGTGCCAGCAGCCAACGGGGGACGGGGGGTGAGCAGTTCTTC,TRBV3-1/TRBV3-2,-,TRBJ2-1,TRBD2
CASSQGRWPDYTEAFF,TGTGCCAGCAGCCAAGGCCGTTGGCCGGACTACACTGAAGCTTTCTTT,TRBV4-2,-,TRBJ1-1,-
CSASSGDTYEQYF,TGCAGTGCTAGTAGCGGGGATACCTACGAGCAGTACTTC,TRBV20-1,few,TRBJ2-7,TRBD2
CATSRHSGKTNEKLFF,TGTGCCACCAGCAGACACTCAGGGAAAACTAATGAAAAACTGTTTTTT,TRBV15,-,TRBJ1-4,-
CASSQGDRQGSNYGYTF,TGCGCCAGCAGCCAAGGGGACAGACAGGGCTCTAACTATGGCTACACCTTC,TRBV4-1,-,TRBJ1-2,TRBD1
CASSPRQGVNTEAFF,TGTGCCAGCTCACCAAGACAGGGGGTGAACACTGAAGCTTTCTTT,TRBV18,-,TRBJ1-1,TRBD1
CASSLNPGQPGNEQFF,TGTGCCAGTAGTCTCAACCCGGGACAGCCTGGCAATGAGCAGTTCTTC,TRBV19,-,TRBJ2-1,TRBD1
CASSQNSNQPQHF,TGTGCCAGCTCACAGAATAGCAATCAGCCCCAGCATTTT,TRBV12-3/TRBV12-4,once,TRBJ1-5,-
CAWSVLRGGRTGNTIYF,TGTGCCTGGAGTGTACTGAGGGGGGGCAGAACTGGAAACACCATATATTTT,TRBV30,-,TRBJ1-3,-
CASGSDRGVDGYTF,TGCGCCAGCGGATCGGACAGGGGGGTCGATGGCTACACCTTC,TRBV4-1,-,TRBJ1-2,TRBD1
CASSQDPVTGELFF,TGCGCCAGCAGCCAAGATCCGGTCACCGGGGAGCTGTTTTTT,TRBV4-1,-,TRBJ2-2,-
CASSLDLRETGGLQETQYF,TGTGCCAGCAGCCTAGACTTACGGGAGACAGGAGGACTCCAAGAGACCCAGTACTTC,TRBV28,once,TRBJ2-5,-
CASSLVAGLASHEQYF,TGTGCCAGCAGCTTGGTGGCCGGACTAGCTAGCCACGAGCAGTACTTC,TRBV5-6,-,TRBJ2-7,TRBD2
CASRVGGGNGYTF,TGCGCCAGCAGGGTGGGGGGTGGTAATGGCTACACCTTC,TRBV10-2,-,TRBJ1-2,-
CASSPKAGSYEQYF,TGTGCCAGCTCACCTAAGGCTGGATCCTACGAGCAGTACTTC,TRBV18,-,TRBJ2-7,-
CASRSFSGANVLTF,TGTGCCAGCAGATCCTTCTCTGGGGCCAACGTCCTGACTTTC,TRBV27,-,TRBJ2-6,-
CASSPQPGSGSPLHF,TGTGCCAGCAGCCCCCAACCGGGATCGGGGTCACCCCTCCACTTT,TRBV14,once,TRBJ1-6,-
CAIRVTSGYEQYF,TGTGCCATCAGGGTGACTAGCGGCTACGAGCAGTACTTC,TRBV10-3,-,TRBJ2-7,TRBD2
CASSSDMIDEQFF,TGTGCCAGCAGCTCGGATATGATAGATGAGCAGTTCTTC,TRBV5-6,-,TRBJ2-1,-
CASSNGLNTEAFF,TGTGCCAGCAGCAACGGGCTGAACACTGAAGCTTTCTTT,TRBV3-1/TRBV3-2,-,TRBJ1-1,-
CASSMIPGLGGTGELFF,TGTGCCAGCAGCATGATACCGGGACTAGGGGGGACCGGGGAGCTGTTTTTT,TRBV3-1/TRBV3-2,-,TRBJ2-2,TRBD2
CASSLVAGPSNQPQHF,TGTGCCAGCAGCTTAGTCGCAGGGCCTAGCAATCAGCCCCAGCATTTT,TRBV7-2,-,TRBJ1-5,-
CASSQGSAGFYTEAFF,TGTGCCAGCAGCCAAGGATCGGCAGGCTTTTACACTGAAGCTTTCTTT,TRBV4-2,-,TRBJ1-1,-
CASSLVAGTGDGYTF,TGTGCCAGCAGCTTAGTTGCCGGGACAGGGGATGGCTACACCTTC,TRBV11-2,once,TRBJ1-2,TRBD1